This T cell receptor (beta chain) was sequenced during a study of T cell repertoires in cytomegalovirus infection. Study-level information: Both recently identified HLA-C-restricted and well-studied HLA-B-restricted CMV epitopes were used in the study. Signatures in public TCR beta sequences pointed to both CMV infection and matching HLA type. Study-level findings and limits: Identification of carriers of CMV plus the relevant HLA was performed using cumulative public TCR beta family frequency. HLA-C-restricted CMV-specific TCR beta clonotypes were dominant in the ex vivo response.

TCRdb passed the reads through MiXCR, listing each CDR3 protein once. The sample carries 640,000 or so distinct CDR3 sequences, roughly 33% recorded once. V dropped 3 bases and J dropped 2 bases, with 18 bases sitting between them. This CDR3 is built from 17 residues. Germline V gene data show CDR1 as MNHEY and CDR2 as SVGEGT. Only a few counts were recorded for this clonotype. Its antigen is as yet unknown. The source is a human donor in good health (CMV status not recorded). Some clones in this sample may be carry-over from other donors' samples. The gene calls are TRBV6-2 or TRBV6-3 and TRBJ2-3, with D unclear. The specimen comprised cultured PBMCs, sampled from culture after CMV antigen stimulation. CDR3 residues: CASSYGPKTGITDTQYF. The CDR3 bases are TGTGCCAGCAGTTATGGCCCTAAAACCGGAATCACAGATACGCAGTATTTT.